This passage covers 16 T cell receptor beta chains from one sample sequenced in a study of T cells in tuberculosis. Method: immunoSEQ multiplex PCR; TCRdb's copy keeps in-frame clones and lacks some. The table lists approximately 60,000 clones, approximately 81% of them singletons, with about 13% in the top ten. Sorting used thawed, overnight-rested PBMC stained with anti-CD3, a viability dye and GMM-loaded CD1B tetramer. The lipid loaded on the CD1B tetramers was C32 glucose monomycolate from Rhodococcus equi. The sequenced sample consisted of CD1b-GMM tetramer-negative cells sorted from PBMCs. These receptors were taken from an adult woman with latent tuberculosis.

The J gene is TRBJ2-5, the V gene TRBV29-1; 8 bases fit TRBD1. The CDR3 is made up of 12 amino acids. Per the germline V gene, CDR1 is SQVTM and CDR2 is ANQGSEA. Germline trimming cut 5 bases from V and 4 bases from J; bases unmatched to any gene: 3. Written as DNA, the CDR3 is TGCAGCGTTCGGACAGGGAGAGAGACCCAGTACTTC. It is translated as CSVRTGRETQYF.

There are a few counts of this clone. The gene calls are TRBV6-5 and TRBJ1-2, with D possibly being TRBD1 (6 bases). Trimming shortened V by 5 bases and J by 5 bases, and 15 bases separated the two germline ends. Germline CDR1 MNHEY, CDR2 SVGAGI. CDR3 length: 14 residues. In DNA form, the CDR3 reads TGTGCCAGCAGTGAAGTGGTCGGGACATATGGCTACACCTTC. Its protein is CASSEVVGTYGYTF.

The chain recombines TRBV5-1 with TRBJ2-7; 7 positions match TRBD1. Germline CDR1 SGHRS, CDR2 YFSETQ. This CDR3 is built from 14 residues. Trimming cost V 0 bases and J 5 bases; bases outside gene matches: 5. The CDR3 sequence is CASSLVTGSHEQYF. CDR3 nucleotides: TGCGCCAGCAGCTTGGTGACAGGGAGCCACGAGCAGTACTTC.

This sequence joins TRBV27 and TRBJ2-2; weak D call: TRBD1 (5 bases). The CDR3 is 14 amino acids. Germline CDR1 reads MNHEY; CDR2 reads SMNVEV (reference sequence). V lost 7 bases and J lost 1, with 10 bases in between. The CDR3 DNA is TGTGCCAGCAAGGCACAGGTGAACACCGGGGAGCTGTTTTTT. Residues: CASKAQVNTGELFF.

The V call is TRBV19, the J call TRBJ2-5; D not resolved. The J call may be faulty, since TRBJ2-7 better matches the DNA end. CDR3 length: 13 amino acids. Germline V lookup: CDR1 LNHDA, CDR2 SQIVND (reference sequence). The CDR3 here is CASSMIPAVEQYF. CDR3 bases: TGTGCCAGTAGTATGATTCCCGCCGTCGAGCAGTACTTC.

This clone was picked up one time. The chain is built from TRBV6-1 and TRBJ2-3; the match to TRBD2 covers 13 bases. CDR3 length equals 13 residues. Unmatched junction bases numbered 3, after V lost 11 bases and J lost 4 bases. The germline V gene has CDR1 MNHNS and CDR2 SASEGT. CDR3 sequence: CAGGLAGADTQYF. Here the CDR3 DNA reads TGTGCCGGAGGACTAGCGGGGGCAGATACGCAGTATTTT.

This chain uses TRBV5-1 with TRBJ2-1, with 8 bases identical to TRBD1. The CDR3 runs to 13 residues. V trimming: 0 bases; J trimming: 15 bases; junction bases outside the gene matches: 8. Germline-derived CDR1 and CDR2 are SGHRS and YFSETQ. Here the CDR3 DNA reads TGCGCCAGCAGCTTGGAAACAGGGGGAAATAGGTTCTTC. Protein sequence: CASSLETGGNRFF.

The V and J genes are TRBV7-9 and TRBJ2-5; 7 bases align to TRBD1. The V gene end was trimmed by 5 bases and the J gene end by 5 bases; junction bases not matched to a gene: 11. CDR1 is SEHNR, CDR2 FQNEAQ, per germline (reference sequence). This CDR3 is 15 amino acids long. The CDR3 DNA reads TGTGCCAGCAGCCCATACAGGGGTATTGGTGAGACCCAGTACTTC. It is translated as CASSPYRGIGETQYF.

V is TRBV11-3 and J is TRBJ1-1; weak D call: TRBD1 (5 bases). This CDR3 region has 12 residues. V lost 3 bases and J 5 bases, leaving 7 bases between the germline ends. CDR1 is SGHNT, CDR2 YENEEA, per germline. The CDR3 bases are TGTGCCAGCAGCTTCGGGGGAACTGAAGCTTTCTTT. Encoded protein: CASSFGGTEAFF.

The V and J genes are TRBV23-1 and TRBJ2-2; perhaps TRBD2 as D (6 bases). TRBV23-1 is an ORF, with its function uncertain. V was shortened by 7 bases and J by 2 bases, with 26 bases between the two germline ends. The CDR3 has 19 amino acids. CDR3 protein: CASNRDWITSNSNTGELFF. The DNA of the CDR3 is TGCGCCAGCAACCGGGACTGGATTACTTCCAACTCTAACACCGGGGAGCTGTTTTTT.

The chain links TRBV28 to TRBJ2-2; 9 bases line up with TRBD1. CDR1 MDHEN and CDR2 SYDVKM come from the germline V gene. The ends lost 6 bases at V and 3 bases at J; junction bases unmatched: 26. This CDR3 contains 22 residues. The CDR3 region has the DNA TGTGCCAGCAGCCCTGGGACAGGGAGTGGGAGGGGCTCAATTGGGGACACCGGGGAGCTGTTTTTT. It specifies CASSPGTGSGRGSIGDTGELFF.

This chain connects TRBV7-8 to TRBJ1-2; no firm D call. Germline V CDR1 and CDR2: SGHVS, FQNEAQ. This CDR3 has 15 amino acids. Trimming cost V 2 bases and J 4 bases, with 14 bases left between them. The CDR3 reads CASSLSSGVGYGYTF. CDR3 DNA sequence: TGTGCCAGCAGCTTAAGCTCGGGAGTCGGCTATGGCTACACCTTC. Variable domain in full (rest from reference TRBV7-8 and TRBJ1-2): GAGVSQSPRYKVAKRGQDVALRCDPISGHVSLFWYQQALGQGPEFLTYFQNEAQLDKSGLPSDRFFAERPEGSVSTLKIQRTQQEDSAVYLCASSLSSGVGYGYTFGSGTRLTVV.

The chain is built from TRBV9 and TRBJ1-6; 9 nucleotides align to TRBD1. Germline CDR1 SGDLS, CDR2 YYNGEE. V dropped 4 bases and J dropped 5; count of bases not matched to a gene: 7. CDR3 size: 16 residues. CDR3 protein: CASSRTGALHNSPLHF. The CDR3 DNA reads TGTGCCAGCAGCCGGACAGGGGCCCTCCATAATTCACCCCTCCACTTT.

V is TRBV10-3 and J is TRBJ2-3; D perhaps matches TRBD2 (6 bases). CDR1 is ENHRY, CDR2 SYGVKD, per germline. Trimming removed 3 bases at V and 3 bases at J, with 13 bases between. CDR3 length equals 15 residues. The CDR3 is CAISDGGVGTDTQYF. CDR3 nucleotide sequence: TGTGCCATCAGTGACGGCGGGGTCGGGACAGATACGCAGTATTTT.

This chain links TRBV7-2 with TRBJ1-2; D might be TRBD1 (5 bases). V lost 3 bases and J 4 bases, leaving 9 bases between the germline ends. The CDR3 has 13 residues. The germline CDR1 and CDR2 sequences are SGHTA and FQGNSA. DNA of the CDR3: TGTGCCAGCAGCTTCACAGGCGGCTATGGCTACACCTTC. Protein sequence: CASSFTGGYGYTF.

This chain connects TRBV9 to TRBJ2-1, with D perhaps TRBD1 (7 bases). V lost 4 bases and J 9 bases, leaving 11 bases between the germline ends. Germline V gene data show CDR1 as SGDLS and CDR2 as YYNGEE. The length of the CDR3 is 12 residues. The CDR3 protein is CASSQGGLEQFF. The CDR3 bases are TGTGCCAGCAGCCAGGGGGGCCTTGAGCAGTTCTTC.